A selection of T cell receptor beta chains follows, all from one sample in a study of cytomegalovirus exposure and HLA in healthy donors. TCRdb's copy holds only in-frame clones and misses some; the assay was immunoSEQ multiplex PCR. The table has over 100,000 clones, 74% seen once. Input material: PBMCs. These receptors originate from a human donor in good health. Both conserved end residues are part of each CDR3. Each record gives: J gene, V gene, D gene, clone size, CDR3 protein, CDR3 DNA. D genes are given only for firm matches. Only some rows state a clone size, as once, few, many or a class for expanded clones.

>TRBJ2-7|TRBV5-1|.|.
CASSLAGGGPWEQYF
TGCGCCAGCAGCTTGGCCGGTGGAGGGCCTTGGGAGCAGTACTTC
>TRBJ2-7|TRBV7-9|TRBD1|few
CASSSTGAGYEQYF
TGTGCCAGCAGCTCGACAGGGGCGGGCTACGAGCAGTACTTC
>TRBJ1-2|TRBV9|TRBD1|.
CASSSDRDGYTF
TGTGCCAGCAGCTCGGACAGGGATGGCTACACCTTC
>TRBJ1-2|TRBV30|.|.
CAWSPTGHYGYTF
TGTGCCTGGAGTCCCACGGGTCACTATGGCTACACCTTC
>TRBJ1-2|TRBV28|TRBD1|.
CASRGQGDGRGSGYTF
TGTGCCAGCAGGGGACAGGGGGACGGGAGGGGTAGTGGCTACACCTTC
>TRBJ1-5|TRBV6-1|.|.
CASSEEGQYSNQPQHF
TGTGCCAGCAGTGAAGAGGGGCAGTATAGCAATCAGCCCCAGCATTTT
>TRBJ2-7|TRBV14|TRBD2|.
CASSQGRGLSYEQYF
TGTGCCAGCAGCCAGGGGAGGGGACTATCATACGAGCAGTACTTC
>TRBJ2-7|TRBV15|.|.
CATSRAGVEQYF
TGTGCCACCAGCAGAGCCGGGGTGGAGCAGTACTTC
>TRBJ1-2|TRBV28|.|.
CASTPGGARGNYGYTF
TGTGCCAGCACCCCTGGGGGGGCGCGGGGTAACTATGGCTACACCTTC
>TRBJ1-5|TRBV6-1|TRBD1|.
CASRETGTGNQPQHF
TGTGCCAGCAGGGAGACCGGGACAGGAAATCAGCCCCAGCATTTT
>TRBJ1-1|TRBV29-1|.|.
CSDGQTGAFF
TGCAGCGATGGACAAACAGGGGCTTTCTTT
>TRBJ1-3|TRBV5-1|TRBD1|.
CASSLGTGSSGNTIYF
TGCGCCAGCAGCTTGGGGACAGGAAGCTCTGGAAACACCATATATTTT
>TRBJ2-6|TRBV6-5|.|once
CASSYGRAGANVLTF
TGTGCCAGCAGTTACGGCAGGGCTGGGGCCAACGTCCTGACTTTC
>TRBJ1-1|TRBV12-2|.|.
CASRLAGAIGDRAGFTEAFF
TGTGCAAGTCGCTTAGCCGGAGCGATAGGGGACAGGGCAGGTTTTACTGAAGCTTTCTTT
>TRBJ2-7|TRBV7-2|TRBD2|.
CASSPRGGYEQYF
TGTGCCAGCAGCCCCCGGGGGGGCTACGAGCAGTACTTC
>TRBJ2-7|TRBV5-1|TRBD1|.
CASSSQTGGRDEQYF
TGCGCCAGCAGCTCTCAAACAGGGGGACGGGACGAGCAGTACTTC
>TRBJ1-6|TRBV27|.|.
CASSPTGHSPLHF
TGTGCCAGCAGTCCAACAGGGCACTCACCCCTCCACTTT
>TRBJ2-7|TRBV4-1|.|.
CASSQDWRETSYEQYF
TGCGCCAGCAGCCAAGATTGGAGGGAAACCTCCTACGAGCAGTACTTC
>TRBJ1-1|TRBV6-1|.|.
CASRRDRTMNTEAFF
TGTGCCAGCCGCCGAGACAGAACTATGAACACTGAAGCTTTCTTT
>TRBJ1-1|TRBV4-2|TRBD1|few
CASSQRHRQGRTEAFF
TGTGCCAGCAGCCAAAGGCATAGACAGGGGAGGACTGAAGCTTTCTTT
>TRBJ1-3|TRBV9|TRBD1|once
CASSVGGTGSGNTIYF
TGTGCCAGCAGCGTAGGTGGGACAGGCTCTGGAAACACCATATATTTT
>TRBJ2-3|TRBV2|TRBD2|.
CASSSGLAGYTDTQYF
TGTGCCAGCAGCTCAGGACTAGCGGGGTACACAGATACGCAGTATTTT
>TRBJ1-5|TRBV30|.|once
CAWMSGSGAQHF
TGTGCCTGGATGAGTGGTTCCGGGGCCCAGCATTTT
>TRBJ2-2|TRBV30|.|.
CAWNHGTSPAGELFF
TGTGCCTGGAACCATGGAACTAGTCCCGCCGGGGAGCTGTTTTTT
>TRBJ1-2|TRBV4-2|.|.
CASSQVFGGDGYTF
TGTGCCAGCAGCCAAGTCTTCGGGGGAGATGGCTACACCTTC
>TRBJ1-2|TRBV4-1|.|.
CASSPEGGNYGYTF
TGCGCCAGCAGCCCCGAGGGAGGTAACTATGGCTACACCTTC